This TCR beta chain was identified in a study of molecular identifiers for immune sequencing clone quantification (dated by TCRdb to 2016 to 2019). With regard to the full study: For a replicate experiment, the RNA from either approximately 20,000 or 100,000 naive CD8 T cells was divided into five aliquots, and four of those aliquots went on to sequencing. CD8 T cells were used in a methods study to benchmark molecular-identifier clustering-based TCR repertoire sequencing (MIDCIRS) and TCR RNA copy counting.

Naive CD8 T cell libraries were made from 20,000 to 1,000,000 sorted cells using 10%, 30% or 50% of purified RNA. On a BD FACSAria II, naive CD8 T cells were FACS-sorted as CD8+CD4-CCR7+CD45RA+ and collected into RLT Plus buffer. To test detection sensitivity, Jurkat RNA equivalent to more than eight TCR copies was spiked into samples of about 17,000-1,100,000 naive CD8 T cells. CD8 T cells were enriched with RosetteSep CD8+ T Cell Enrichment Cocktail and Ficoll-Paque, followed by ACK red cell lysis. Libraries were prepared through PCR. Instrument used: Illumina HiSeq 4000. Bulk TCR libraries were prepared as previously described, using TCR primers listed in Table S5. Purification of total RNA was performed with the Qiagen AllPrep DNA/RNA kit. Before analysis, reads from multiple sequencing runs of one library were combined. From the authors' description of their analysis: Reads were retained only if the reads had an exact TCR constant sequence, and the retained reads were trimmed to 150 nt and grouped according to their 12-nt molecular barcodes. Reads in each barcode group were sub-clustered using a 15% Levenshtein threshold, and a quality-weighted consensus sequence was built for each RNA molecule. Non-functional sequences were excluded, and lower-count sequences lying one edit away from another sequence were also excluded. On the basis of fitting two negative binomial distributions, barcode sub-clusters with fewer than 20% of the maximum read count were discarded. The raw public data were reprocessed by TCRdb itself: fastp quality trimming at Q25, MiXCR clonotype calling, in-frame beta chains only. Each entry merges the rows of one CDR3 protein and shows their most common DNA and genes. None of the V and J calls come from the authors' own analysis; TCRdb made them. The table for this sample lists over 600,000 distinct CDR3 sequences; nearly 20% of them were counted only once. In total, the top ten clones hold roughly 0.9% of the sample.

This clonotype was detected many times. The specificity of this receptor is unknown. One base away there is no much larger clone; base qualities are not given. What the study reported, not specific to this receptor: In CMV-specific effector cells, clones with more than 20 RNA copies accounted for over 97% of molecules, whereas in naive cells such clones accounted for under 1%. A single cell's worth of spiked-in Jurkat TCR RNA was reported detectable even among about a million naive CD8 T cells. Naive libraries contained spiked-in Jurkat TCR RNA (approximately 10 copies' worth), which is not part of the donor repertoire. Without barcode sub-clustering, chimeric consensus sequences inflated TCR diversity; chimeras reached as high as 47%. Modeling gave about three recovered TCR RNA copies per cell versus around 10 by digital PCR, implying approximately 32% capture efficiency. Highly expanded clone sizes could be underestimated because identical TCR molecules may share a barcode.

As encoded in the germline V gene (reference sequence), CDR1 is LNHDA while CDR2 is SQIVND. The CDR3 runs 15 amino acids, cysteine and phenylalanine included. The kept DNA is CDR3 alone, 45 bases in frame from the first base. V loses 0 bases, J loses 2 bases, and the germline ends lie 11 bases apart. Source material: naive CD8+ T cells from blood, with Jurkat cell RNA spiked in. The sample's cell subset or site, from its label and the paper: FACS-sorted CD8+CD4-CCR7+CD45RA+ naive T cells. The receptor was derived from a human donor in good health. Some libraries in this study had Jurkat cell RNA spiked in. Here the chain combines TRBV19 and TRBJ2-7, with the D gene not clear enough to name. CDR3 sequence: CASSIDPSSPYEQYF. The DNA sequence is TGTGCCAGTAGTATAGATCCGAGCAGTCCCTACGAGCAGTACTTC. With the portions outside the CDR3 filled from the reference TRBV19 and TRBJ2-7 genes, the complete variable region becomes DGGITQSPKYLFRKEGQNVTLSCEQNLNHDAMYWYRQDPGQGLRLIYYSQIVNDFQKGDIAEGYSVSREKKESFPLTVTSAQKNPTAFYLCASSIDPSSPYEQYFGPGTRLTVT.